What follows describes a single TCR beta chain. Its cognate antigen is unknown. Time point reported: week 35, safety follow-up. Alongside topical imiquimod, each dose of vaccine comprised 300 ug of mutant IDH1 20-mer peptide. Each patient was administered eight vaccinations, scheduled in weeks 1, 3, 5, 7, 11, 15, 19 and 23. The data are from a study of a mutant IDH1 vaccine in newly diagnosed glioma. At the level of the study: Vaccines were first given 4-6 weeks after radiotherapy alone, or with temozolomide cycles.

The study's findings and limits: Any relationship between pseudoprogression and changes in top peripheral T cell clonotypes seemed absent.

There are 14 residues in the CDR3. The ends lost 6 bases at V and 3 bases at J; junction bases unmatched: 7. The germline CDR1 and CDR2 sequences are SQVTM and ANQGSEA. The repertoire was sequenced with immunoSEQ multiplex PCR; TCRdb's copy has only in-frame clones and lacks some. In the table there are 53,000 or so clones, 79% of which are singletons. The material sequenced was PBMCs, taken from a glioma patient whose treatment included an IDH1 peptide vaccine. This sequence joins TRBV29-1 and TRBJ1-1; 10 bases match TRBD1. The clonotype comes from a middle-aged man with glioma. The CDR3 DNA reads TGCAGCGTGGCAAAAGGGACAGGGGACACTGAAGCTTTCTTT. Translation gives CSVAKGTGDTEAFF.